This entry is about one T cell receptor beta chain. Antigen specificity is unknown. The CDR3 contains 13 residues. Germline V gives CDR1 SNHLY, CDR2 FYNNEI. V lost 6 bases and J lost 8, with 16 bases in between. The data derive from a study of memory CD4+ T cells and cytomegalovirus serostatus. Clones were read by immunoSEQ multiplex PCR, and TCRdb kept only the in-frame ones, dropping some. The table shows about 75,000 clones, with around 80% occurring only once. Study-level points and caveats: Of 150 to 200 reported CMV TCRbeta sequences, 60 to 85 were found in memory CD4+ repertoires.

Single viable CD3+CD4+CD8-CD45RO+ cells were sorted as the memory CD4+ T cells. This rearrangement joins TRBV2 to TRBJ1-2; D possibly corresponds to TRBD1 (5 bases). The sample taken for sequencing was memory CD4+ T cells from blood. The clonotype originates from an adult in good health and CMV-seropositive. This CDR3 is CASSPRDVGGYTF. DNA for the CDR3: TGTGCCAGCAGCCCCAGGGACGTAGGAGGCTACACCTTC.